Listed below are T cell receptor beta chains from one sample, sequenced in a study of beta chain features in type 1 diabetes. The table came from immunoSEQ multiplex PCR; TCRdb's copy has only in-frame clones and leaves some out. The sample has approximately 170,000 clones; 7.5% to 10% are singletons. Sequences were obtained from central memory CD4+ T cells from blood. These receptors came from a woman in her late teens or twenties in good health. CDR3s include the opening cysteine and the closing phenylalanine or tryptophan. A D gene is named only where the DNA matches it firmly. Not every row has a clone size; where given, it reads once, few, many or a size class.

j_gene: TRBJ2-2
d_gene: TRBD2
abundance: few
v_gene: TRBV7-6
CDR3nt: TGTGCCAGCAGCTTGGTGTCTAGCGGGAGAGACACCGGGGAGCTGTTTTTT
CDR3aa: CASSLVSSGRDTGELFF

j_gene: TRBJ1-5
d_gene: TRBD1
abundance: .
v_gene: TRBV5-1
CDR3nt: TGCGCCAGCAGCCCCGGGACAGAGGGTCAGCCCCAGCATTTT
CDR3aa: CASSPGTEGQPQHF

j_gene: TRBJ2-5
d_gene: .
abundance: few
v_gene: TRBV7-7
CDR3nt: TGTGCTAGCAGCCGCGGGACAGCACCTACTCAAGAGACCCAGTACTTC
CDR3aa: CASSRGTAPTQETQYF

j_gene: TRBJ2-7
d_gene: .
abundance: .
v_gene: TRBV4-1
CDR3nt: TGCGCCAGCAGCCAAGGTGGGAGAGAGCAGTACTTC
CDR3aa: CASSQGGREQYF

j_gene: TRBJ1-2
d_gene: .
abundance: .
v_gene: TRBV19
CDR3nt: TGTGCCAGTAGTATCCAGCCAGGGTATGGCTACACCTTC
CDR3aa: CASSIQPGYGYTF

j_gene: TRBJ2-1
d_gene: .
abundance: .
v_gene: TRBV7-3
CDR3nt: TGTGCCAGCAGCTTCCTGGGGGGGGCCCCATACAATGAGCAGTTCTTC
CDR3aa: CASSFLGGAPYNEQFF

j_gene: TRBJ1-1
d_gene: TRBD1
abundance: few
v_gene: TRBV11-2
CDR3nt: TGTGCCAGCAACCATGGACAGGGTCAGGCTTTCTTT
CDR3aa: CASNHGQGQAFF

j_gene: TRBJ1-5
d_gene: .
abundance: few
v_gene: TRBV25-1
CDR3nt: TGTGCCAGCAGTGGCCGACAGGGCAATCAGCCCCAGCATTTT
CDR3aa: CASSGRQGNQPQHF

j_gene: TRBJ2-1
d_gene: TRBD2
abundance: .
v_gene: TRBV7-6
CDR3nt: TGTGCCAGCAGCTTAGAAACTAGCGGGAGGGCAAATGAGCAGTTCTTC
CDR3aa: CASSLETSGRANEQFF

j_gene: TRBJ1-1
d_gene: .
abundance: .
v_gene: TRBV18
CDR3nt: TGTGCCAGCTCATTCACAGGATTTTCCATGAACACTGAAGCTTTCTTT
CDR3aa: CASSFTGFSMNTEAFF

j_gene: TRBJ2-4
d_gene: .
abundance: .
v_gene: TRBV5-1
CDR3nt: TGCGCCAGCAGCTTGGATCTAGCGTTGGCCAAAAACATTCAGTACTTC
CDR3aa: CASSLDLALAKNIQYF

j_gene: TRBJ2-1
d_gene: TRBD2
abundance: few
v_gene: TRBV4-2
CDR3nt: TGTGCCAGCAGCGAAACACATAGCGGGGGGGCCCAGGCCTACAATGAGCAGTTCTTC
CDR3aa: CASSETHSGGAQAYNEQFF

j_gene: TRBJ2-6
d_gene: TRBD2
abundance: many
v_gene: TRBV7-3
CDR3nt: TGTGCCAGCCGGGGGGGCTCTGGGGCCAACGTCCTGACTTTC
CDR3aa: CASRGGSGANVLTF

j_gene: TRBJ2-6
d_gene: .
abundance: few
v_gene: TRBV9
CDR3nt: TGTGCCAGCAGCGCCAGAACTGGGGCCAACGTCCTGACTTTC
CDR3aa: CASSARTGANVLTF

j_gene: TRBJ1-1
d_gene: .
abundance: .
v_gene: TRBV11-1
CDR3nt: TGTGCCAGCAGCTTACCAGGTTACACTGAAGCTTTCTTT
CDR3aa: CASSLPGYTEAFF

j_gene: TRBJ1-1
d_gene: .
abundance: few
v_gene: TRBV30
CDR3nt: TGTGCCTGGAGGGGGCCCCTTGCTTTCTTT
CDR3aa: CAWRGPLAFF

j_gene: TRBJ1-2
d_gene: .
abundance: few
v_gene: TRBV7-9
CDR3nt: TGTGCCAGCAGCTTAGACGGTGGTGGCTATGGCTACACCTTC
CDR3aa: CASSLDGGGYGYTF

j_gene: TRBJ2-7
d_gene: .
abundance: .
v_gene: TRBV19
CDR3nt: TGTGCCAGTAGTATGGGGCGGCTCTCCTACGAGCAGTACTTC
CDR3aa: CASSMGRLSYEQYF